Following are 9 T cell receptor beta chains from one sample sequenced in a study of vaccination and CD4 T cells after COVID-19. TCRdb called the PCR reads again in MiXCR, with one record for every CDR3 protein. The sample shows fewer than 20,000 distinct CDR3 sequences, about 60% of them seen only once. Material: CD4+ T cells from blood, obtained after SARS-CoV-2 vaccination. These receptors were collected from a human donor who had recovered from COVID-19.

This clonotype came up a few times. CDR3 in amino acids: CASSPVGQGNQPQHF. For the CDR3, the DNA is TGTGCCAGCAGCCCGGTGGGACAGGGCAATCAGCCCCAGCATTTT. The rearrangement links TRBV7-8 to TRBJ1-5; 8 bases align to TRBD1. The J segment lost 2 bases and the V segment lost 5 bases, leaving 5 bases of the junction unmatched. The length of the CDR3 is 15 residues. Germline CDR1 is SGHVS and CDR2 is FQNEAQ.

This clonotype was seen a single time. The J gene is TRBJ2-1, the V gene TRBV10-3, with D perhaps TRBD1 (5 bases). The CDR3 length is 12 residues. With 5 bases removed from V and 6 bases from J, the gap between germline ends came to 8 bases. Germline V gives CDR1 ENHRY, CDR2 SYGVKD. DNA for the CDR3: TGTGCCATCAGTCGGCAGGGCAATGAGCAGTTCTTC. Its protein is CAISRQGNEQFF.

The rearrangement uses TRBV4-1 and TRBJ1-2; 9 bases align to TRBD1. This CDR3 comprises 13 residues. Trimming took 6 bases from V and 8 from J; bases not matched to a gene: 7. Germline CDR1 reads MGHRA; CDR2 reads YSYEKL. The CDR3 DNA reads TGCGCCAGCAGGTATGGGACAGGGCTCGGCTACACCTTC. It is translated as CASRYGTGLGYTF.

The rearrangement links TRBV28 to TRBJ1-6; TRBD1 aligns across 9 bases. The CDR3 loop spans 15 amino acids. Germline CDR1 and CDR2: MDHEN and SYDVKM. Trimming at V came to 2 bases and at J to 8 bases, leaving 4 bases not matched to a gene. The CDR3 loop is CASSLPRQGDSPLHF. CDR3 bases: TGTGCCAGCAGTTTACCCCGACAGGGGGATTCACCCCTCCACTTT.

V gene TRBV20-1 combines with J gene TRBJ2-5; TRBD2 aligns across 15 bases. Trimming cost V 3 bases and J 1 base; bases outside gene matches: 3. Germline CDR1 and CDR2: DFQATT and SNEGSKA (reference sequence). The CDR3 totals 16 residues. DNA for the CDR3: TGCAGTGCTAGGGGGACTAGCGGGAGGCTCCAAGAGACCCAGTACTTC. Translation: CSARGTSGRLQETQYF.

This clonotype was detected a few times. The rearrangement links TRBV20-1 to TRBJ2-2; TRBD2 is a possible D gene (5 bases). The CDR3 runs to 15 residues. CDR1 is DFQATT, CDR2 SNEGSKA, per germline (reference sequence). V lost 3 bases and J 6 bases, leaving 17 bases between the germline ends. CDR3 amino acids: CSARGPRGRAGELFF. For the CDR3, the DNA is TGCAGTGCTAGGGGTCCACGGGGTCGGGCCGGGGAGCTGTTTTTT.

The CDR3, as DNA: TGCAGTGCTGCCCCGGCGGGAGGGCAACGGACAGGGGGAGAAAATCAGCCCCAGCATTTT. Amino acid sequence: CSAAPAGGQRTGGENQPQHF. V and J are TRBV20-1 and TRBJ1-5; 10 nucleotides align to TRBD1. From germline, CDR1 is DFQATT and CDR2 SNEGSKA (reference sequence). The V gene end was trimmed by 5 bases and the J gene end by 4 bases; junction bases not matched to a gene: 23. The CDR3 is 20 residues long.

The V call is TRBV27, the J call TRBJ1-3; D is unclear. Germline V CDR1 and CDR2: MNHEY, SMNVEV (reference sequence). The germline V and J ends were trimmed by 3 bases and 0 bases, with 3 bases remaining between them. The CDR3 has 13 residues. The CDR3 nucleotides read TGTGCCAGCAGTTTGGCCTCTGGAAACACCATATATTTT. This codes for CASSLASGNTIYF.

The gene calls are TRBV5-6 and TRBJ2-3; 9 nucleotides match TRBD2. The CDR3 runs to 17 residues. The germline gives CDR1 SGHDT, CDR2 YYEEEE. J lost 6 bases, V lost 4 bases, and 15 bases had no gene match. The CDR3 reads CASSGSPGSGRRDTQYF. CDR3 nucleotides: TGTGCCAGCAGCGGCTCACCGGGTAGCGGGAGAAGGGATACGCAGTATTTT.